This T cell receptor beta chain was sequenced during a study of T cell changes during pregnancy in multiple sclerosis. TCRdb keeps only in-frame clones here, not all; method: immunoSEQ multiplex PCR. The table has 81,000 or so clones, about 91% seen once. J was trimmed by 1 base and V by 3 bases; bases with no gene match: 6. The CDR3 sequence is 15 residues long. Germline CDR1 and CDR2: LNHDA and SQIVND (reference sequence). Material: PBMCs, obtained in the first trimester of pregnancy. This receptor was obtained from a female donor in good health, serving as a control in a pregnancy study. Some clones in this sample may be carry-over from other donors' samples. The rearrangement uses TRBV19 and TRBJ2-7; 7 bases are shared with TRBD1. The CDR3 sequence is CASSIANRGSYEQYF. Here the CDR3 DNA reads TGTGCCAGTAGTATCGCGAACAGGGGTTCCTACGAGCAGTACTTC.